Below are 6 T cell receptor beta chains sequenced from a single sample in a study of regulatory T cells in long-lasting Graves disease. As to time point: newly diagnosed GD, antithyroid drugs for less than 3 months. RNA from PBMCs was the source of the TCR library. For TCR beta, libraries came from iRepertoire HTBI primers and Arm-PCR of CDR3 regions. One entry per CDR3 protein results from TCRdb running MiXCR on the multiplex PCR reads. The data show around 320,000 distinct CDR3 sequences, approximately 15% seen once. The sample was also reused in another study, on T cells in Graves' hyperthyroidism and ophthalmopathy.

This specimen consisted of peripheral blood mononuclear cells (PBMCs), obtained at new diagnosis, from a patient treated with antithyroid drugs. These receptors all come from a man between 35 and 55 years old with Graves disease.

In this sample, this clonotype turned up many times. The chain carries TRBV12-3 or TRBV12-4 and TRBJ1-6; TRBD1 matches 7 bases. The CDR3 is 16 amino acids. The J segment lost 5 bases and the V segment lost 1 base, leaving 5 bases of the junction unmatched. CDR3 residues: CASSLGRGQNNSPLHF. The CDR3 DNA is TGTGCCAGCAGTTTAGGGAGGGGACAGAATAATTCACCCCTCCACTTT.

This clonotype was detected a few times. The chain links TRBV7-8 to TRBJ1-2; D is perhaps TRBD1 (5 bases). The germline CDR1 and CDR2 sequences are SGHVS and FQNEAQ. There are 17 residues in the CDR3. V gave up 5 bases and J gave up 0 bases, with 19 bases separating them. The CDR3 reads CASSPYRTPNPNYGYTF. As DNA, the CDR3 is TGTGCCAGCAGCCCCTACCGGACACCTAACCCTAACTATGGCTACACCTTC.

In its sample, this clonotype was seen many times. The chain joins TRBV2 to TRBJ2-5, with D possibly matching TRBD2 (6 bases). The CDR3 extends over 13 amino acids. From germline, CDR1 is SNHLY and CDR2 FYNNEI. Trimming took 11 bases from V and 1 from J, leaving 14 bases between them. CDR3 sequence (DNA): TGTGCCGCTAGGGGACTCCTCCAAGAGACCCAGTACTTC. Amino acid sequence: CAARGLLQETQYF.

The table lists this clonotype with many counts. The chain's CDR3 is CASRLTGAGNTIYF. The CDR3 nucleotides are TGTGCCAGCAGGTTGACAGGGGCTGGAAACACCATATATTTT. V usage is TRBV28 and J usage is TRBJ1-3, with 8 bases aligning to TRBD1. In germline, CDR1 is MDHEN, CDR2 SYDVKM. The CDR3 has 14 amino acids. Losses at the gene ends were 6 bases for V and 2 bases for J; bases not matched to a gene: 3.

Many counts were recorded for this clonotype. J is TRBJ2-3 and V is TRBV7-6, with TRBD2 as a possible D gene (6 bases). V gave up 5 bases and J gave up 0 bases, with 24 bases separating them. Per germline, CDR1 SGHVS and CDR2 FNYEAQ. This CDR3 has 19 amino acids. The CDR3 coding sequence is TGTGCCAGCAGCCCTGCCGCGGGAATTACCCAGCCTAGCACAGATACGCAGTATTTT. Protein: CASSPAAGITQPSTDTQYF.

This clonotype was observed a handful of times. The gene calls are TRBV7-2 and TRBJ1-2; D is unclear. The CDR3 loop spans 13 amino acids. V was cut by 3 bases and J by 7 bases, with 12 bases left in between. Germline-derived CDR1 and CDR2 are SGHTA and FQGNSA. The CDR3 DNA reads as TGTGCCAGCAGCTTTCGGTTTTTCCGTGGCTACACCTTC. It encodes CASSFRFFRGYTF.